The clone carrying this TCR beta chain was detected only once. Its target is not known. V dropped 2 bases and J dropped 4; count of bases not matched to a gene: 10. Looked up from germline, CDR1 is MNHNS and CDR2 is SASEGT. The CDR3 has 16 amino acids. This specimen comes from a study of shared clonotypes between healthy human individuals. Study at large: Ranging from 18 to 49 in age, donors were two women and a few men.

General study results and limits: Apart from blood, nothing was sampled; tissue repertoires likely differ.

Samples underwent the assay at deep level. Repertoires were generated with immunoSEQ multiplex PCR, while TCRdb's copy carries only in-frame clones and drops some. The sample gives about 480,000 clones, 79% of which show up once; roughly 13% is in the top ten. The sequencing input was PBMCs. The TCR was taken from a woman between 40 and 55 years old in good health. Some clones in this sample may be carry-over from other donors' samples. This chain uses TRBV6-1 with TRBJ2-5; TRBD2 aligns across 7 bases. The chain's CDR3 is CASSEWGGDRPETQYF. The CDR3, as DNA: TGTGCCAGCAGTGAATGGGGGGGGGACCGGCCAGAGACCCAGTACTTC.